This T cell receptor beta chain emerged from a study of tissue T cells after allogeneic stem cell transplantation. Study-wide points: Anatomically similar tissues had similar TCR repertoires within each patient. Few T cell clones were shared across patients, but motif clusters showed tissue-specific shared signatures. Only a limited share of tissue TCRs appeared in blood or spleen.

Clones were read by immunoSEQ multiplex PCR, and TCRdb kept only the in-frame ones, dropping some. The sample lists 4,000 to 5,000 clones, more than 70% seen once, with around 10% in the top ten. This research-autopsy study prospectively enrolled adult allogeneic hematopoietic cell transplant recipients with steroid-refractory graft-versus-host disease. Notes on this clone: As yet, its antigen is unknown.

Trimming pared 7 bases from V and 4 bases from J, leaving 11 bases between. CDR3 length: 12 amino acids. Germline CDR1 reads SNHLY; CDR2 reads FYNNEI. This TCR was recovered from a male patient over 55 with steroid-refractory graft-versus-host disease after an allogeneic stem cell transplant. Some T cells here may be from the graft donor. The chain has TRBV2 and TRBJ2-7; D may be TRBD1 or TRBD2 (5 bases each). The sample here was esophageal tissue, taken at autopsy. The CDR3: CASIRELYEQYF. DNA of the CDR3: TGTGCCAGCATCAGGGAGCTTTACGAGCAGTACTTC.